This T cell receptor (beta chain) was sequenced in a study of blood T cell repertoires in COVID-19. V dropped 0 bases and J dropped 5 bases, with 13 bases sitting between them. The length of the CDR3 is 15 residues. Germline CDR1 is MGHRA and CDR2 is YSYEKL. Libraries were prepared by immunoSEQ multiplex PCR; TCRdb keeps only in-frame clonotypes and omits some of them. Here the sample spans some 240,000 clones, about 80% being singletons. The clonotype comes from a woman aged 80 or over with acute or convalescent COVID-19. The sequenced sample was peripheral blood. The genes are TRBV4-1 and TRBJ2-5, with a weak D call TRBD1 (5 bases). The CDR3 nucleotides read TGCGCCAGCAGCCAAGATTCAGGGCGTTCGGAGACCCAGTACTTC. It codes for CASSQDSGRSETQYF.